One T cell receptor beta chain is described in this entry. Germline lookup yields CDR1 MNHEY and CDR2 SVGEGT. V lost 6 bases to trimming and J lost 4 bases, with 13 bases between them. The CDR3 is made up of 14 amino acids. From the RT-PCR reads, TCRdb called clonotypes with MiXCR, one entry per CDR3 protein. The sample has about 540,000 distinct CDR3 sequences, roughly a quarter seen once. This record belongs to a study of response to subunit inactivated influenza vaccine. These data were likewise used in another study, on T cells expressing NK-cell markers. According to that study: Making the TCR beta cDNA relied on 5'RACE template switching with UMIs.

The J gene is TRBJ1-3, the V gene TRBV6-2 or TRBV6-3; possible D gene TRBD1, 6 bases. This specimen consisted of CD4+ T cells sorted from PBMCs, obtained about 11 days after vaccination. The sequence derives from a man aged 50-60 years who received an inactivated influenza vaccine. CDR3 in amino acids: CASSRGTHGNTIYF. CDR3 nucleotides: TGTGCCAGCAGCCGCGGGACACACGGAAACACCATATATTTT.